This T cell receptor beta chain was retrieved from a study of early T cells in non-severe SARS-CoV-2 infection. Using its own MiXCR run on the 5' RACE reads, TCRdb lists one record per CDR3 protein. The table includes tens of thousands of distinct CDR3 sequences, approximately 6.6% detected once. This clonotype was detected ten times or more. This CDR3 is 12 amino acids long. Between the trimmed V and J ends, which lost 3 bases and 7 bases, there was a span of 6 bases. This receptor was identified in an adult who was a healthcare worker with PCR-confirmed SARS-CoV-2 infection or an uninfected control (not recorded which). The material was whole blood, obtained at baseline. The chain couples TRBV12-3 or TRBV12-4 to TRBJ1-4; the D is unclear. The CDR3 sequence is CASSLFTEKLFF. CDR3 nucleotide sequence: TGTGCCAGCAGTTTGTTTACTGAAAAACTGTTTTTT.